This T cell receptor beta chain was recovered during a study of T cells in Graves' hyperthyroidism and ophthalmopathy. This clonotype was found a few times. Germline V gives CDR1 MNHEY, CDR2 SVGEGT. The CDR3 sequence is 14 residues long. With V trimmed by 2 bases and J by 4 bases, 0 bases remained unmatched. Amplified regions were TCR beta CDR3 sequences from RNA transcripts. Initially, a first-round RT-PCR of the TCR CDR3 employed the HTBI primer set. One entry per CDR3 protein, called by TCRdb with MiXCR from the multiplex PCR reads. The data contain 300,000 to 350,000 distinct CDR3 sequences, 15% to 20% of them singletons.

The sequence was obtained from a woman aged 45-59 years with Graves' hyperthyroidism. The sequenced sample consisted of blood. The chain recombines TRBV6-2 or TRBV6-3 with TRBJ1-5, with 9 nucleotides matching TRBD1. The chain's CDR3 is CASSYGTGNQPQHF. CDR3 DNA: TGTGCCAGCAGTTACGGGACAGGGAATCAGCCCCAGCATTTT.